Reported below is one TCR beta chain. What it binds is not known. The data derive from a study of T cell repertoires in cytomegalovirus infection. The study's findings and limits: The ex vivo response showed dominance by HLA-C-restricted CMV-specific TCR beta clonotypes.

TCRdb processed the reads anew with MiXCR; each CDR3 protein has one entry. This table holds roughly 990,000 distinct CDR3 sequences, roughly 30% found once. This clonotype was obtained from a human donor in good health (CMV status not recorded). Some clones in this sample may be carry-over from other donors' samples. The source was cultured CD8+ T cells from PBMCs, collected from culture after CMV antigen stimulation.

The CDR3 loop is CASMVWGDTQYF. The CDR3 nucleotides are TGTGCCAGCATGGTTTGGGGAGATACGCAGTATTTT. The rearrangement joins TRBV6-2 or TRBV6-3 to TRBJ2-3; D uncertain. The CDR3 contains 12 residues. V was cut by 7 bases and J by 5 bases, with 10 bases left in between. Germline V gives CDR1 MNHEY, CDR2 SVGEGT.